This TCR beta chain was identified in a study of somatic mutations in cytotoxic T cells in rheumatoid arthritis. The wider study: Among the T-cell populations stained with V beta antibodies, some were separated by flow sorting at nearly 100% purity, including V beta1+ cells whose TCRB was sequenced.

On this clone: What it recognizes is unknown.

The protocol was immunoSEQ multiplex PCR, while the TCRdb copy is restricted to in-frame clones and leaves out a portion. The repertoire holds about 26,000 clones, with roughly 82% as singletons. There are 11 residues in the CDR3. Germline assignment: CDR1 SGHNT and CDR2 YYREEE (reference sequence). Unmatched junction bases numbered 5, after V lost 4 bases and J lost 12 bases. Study findings and constraints: No multiple-comparison adjustment was applied to the slight TRBV07 underrepresentation in rheumatoid arthritis patients. Among rheumatoid arthritis patients and age-matched healthy controls, CD8+ T-cell clonality was not significantly different.

This TCR derives from a man between 45 and 60 years old in good health. Sequenced sample: CD8+ T cells sorted from blood. This chain connects TRBV5-4 to TRBJ1-2, with TRBD1 matching over 8 bases. CDR3 region: CASSQGDRHTF. In nucleotides, the CDR3 is TGTGCCAGCAGCCAAGGGGACAGGCACACCTTC.